This passage covers 31 T cell receptor beta chains from one sample sequenced in a study of T-cell memory formation after mild COVID-19. TCRdb re-called the 5' RACE reads through MiXCR, storing one row per CDR3 protein. Of more than 200,000 distinct CDR3 sequences listed, about a sixth are singletons. Sample: PBMCs or a T cell subset sorted from them (not recorded which). Receptors originate from a man aged 18 to 30 who had mild COVID-19 (a few samples of this study predate the infection). Cell type and time point are not known.

The chain is built from TRBV5-5 and TRBJ1-3; D unresolved. There are 15 residues in the CDR3. Germline V gene data show CDR1 as SGHKS and CDR2 as YYEKEE (reference sequence). The V end was cut by 4 bases, the J end by 0 bases, with 11 bases between. The CDR3 reads CASSPRLDSGNTIYF. DNA of the CDR3: TGTGCCAGCAGCCCAAGACTGGACTCTGGAAACACCATATATTTT.

This chain joins TRBV24-1 and TRBJ2-5; 10 nucleotides align to TRBD1. The germline gives CDR1 KGHDR, CDR2 SFDVKD. The CDR3 has 15 amino acids. Trimming at V came to 3 bases and at J to 5 bases, leaving 5 bases not matched to a gene. Here the CDR3 reads CATSDTRTGGETQYF. The CDR3 nucleotides are TGTGCCACCAGTGATACTAGGACAGGGGGGGAGACCCAGTACTTC.

V usage is TRBV5-1 and J usage is TRBJ2-5, with D possibly matching TRBD2 (5 bases). The CDR3 is 14 residues long. Germline V lookup: CDR1 SGHRS, CDR2 YFSETQ. The V end lost 7 bases, the J end lost 2 bases, and 15 bases lay between the germline ends. The CDR3 is CASGPGVIQETQYF. DNA for the CDR3: TGCGCCAGCGGCCCCGGGGTGATACAAGAGACCCAGTACTTC.

This clonotype showed up just a few times. The chain recombines TRBV6-5 with TRBJ2-1, with D tentatively TRBD2 (6 bases). Trimming removed 8 bases at V and 8 bases at J, with 19 bases between. This CDR3 has 14 residues. Germline CDR1 MNHEY, CDR2 SVGAGI. CDR3 bases: TGTGCCAGCTTCGGCGGGACTCAAAGCTATGAGCAGTTCTTC. Translating gives CASFGGTQSYEQFF.

This chain uses TRBV5-1 with TRBJ2-1; TRBD1 aligns across 10 bases. This CDR3 spans 15 amino acids. Trimming at V came to 0 bases and at J to 7 bases, leaving 4 bases not matched to a gene. The germline gives CDR1 SGHRS, CDR2 YFSETQ. This CDR3 is CASSLGLGQGNEQFF. CDR3 nucleotide sequence: TGCGCCAGCAGCTTGGGACTGGGACAGGGGAATGAGCAGTTCTTC. Using reference TRBV5-1 and TRBJ2-1 for the parts outside the CDR3, the full variable domain is KAGVTQTPRYLIKTRGQQVTLSCSPISGHRSVSWYQQTPGQGLQFLFEYFSETQRNKGNFPGRFSGRQFSNSRSEMNVSTLELGDSALYLCASSLGLGQGNEQFFGPGTRLTVL.

The chain has TRBV5-6 and TRBJ1-1; maybe TRBD1 (5 bases). V was cut by 5 bases and J by 7 bases, with 9 bases left in between. This CDR3 is 11 amino acids long. CDR1 and CDR2 (germline): SGHDT, YYEEEE. The CDR3 nucleotides read TGTGCCAGCAGTCGGGGGGGTGAAGCTTTCTTT. This gives the protein CASSRGGEAFF.

The J gene is TRBJ2-7, the V gene TRBV24-1, with D hard to call. Germline assignment: CDR1 KGHDR and CDR2 SFDVKD. The V and J ends lost 6 bases and 4 bases respectively, with 6 bases between them. The CDR3 loop spans 11 amino acids. CDR3: CATSRLYEQYV. In DNA, the CDR3 is TGTGCCACCAGTAGGTTATACGAGCAGTACGTC.

This clonotype occurred a few times. The genes are TRBV7-6 and TRBJ2-1, with 7 bases matching TRBD1. V shed 0 bases, J shed 11 bases, and the junction held 13 bases outside the gene matches. CDR1 and CDR2 from the germline V gene are SGHVS and FNYEAQ. This CDR3 is 16 amino acids long. DNA of the CDR3: TGTGCCAGCAGCTTAGCCCCCCCGACAGGGCAGAGTCAGCAGTTCTTC. Its protein is CASSLAPPTGQSQQFF.

The CDR3 sequence: CASSPFMEETQYF. The CDR3, as DNA: TGTGCCAGCTCACCATTTATGGAAGAGACCCAGTACTTC. The J gene is TRBJ2-5, the V gene TRBV18; D not certain. There are 13 residues in the CDR3. V lost 2 bases and J 3 bases, leaving 7 bases between the germline ends. In germline, CDR1 is KGHSH, CDR2 LQKENI.

The J gene is TRBJ2-5, the V gene TRBV28, with 8 bases lining up with TRBD1. Trimming took 5 bases from V and 6 from J; bases not matched to a gene: 14. The CDR3 runs 16 residues. Germline loops: CDR1 MDHEN, CDR2 SYDVKM. This CDR3 is CASSTLGQGARKTQYF. CDR3 nucleotide sequence: TGTGCCAGCAGTACCCTAGGGCAGGGGGCGCGGAAGACCCAGTACTTC.

This rearrangement joins TRBV29-1 to TRBJ2-1; D not resolved. The CDR3 runs to 11 residues. V gave up 7 bases and J gave up 2 bases, with 6 bases separating them. Germline V gene sequence: CDR1 SQVTM, CDR2 ANQGSEA. The CDR3 spells CSGAAYNEQFF. The CDR3 DNA follows: TGCAGCGGAGCAGCCTACAATGAGCAGTTCTTC.

In its sample, this clonotype was seen many times. The gene calls are TRBV10-3 and TRBJ2-3; a possible D gene is TRBD1 (6 bases). Trimming removed 6 bases from V and 2 bases from J, with 12 bases in between. The germline gives CDR1 ENHRY, CDR2 SYGVKD. The CDR3 runs 14 residues. CDR3 sequence: CAIRVGQSTDTQYF. The CDR3 nucleotides are TGTGCCATCAGGGTAGGACAGTCCACAGATACGCAGTATTTT.

This clonotype was detected only a few times. The chain links TRBV27 to TRBJ2-5, with TRBD1 as a possible D gene (6 bases). CDR1 and CDR2 from the germline V gene are MNHEY and SMNVEV (reference sequence). The CDR3 has 13 amino acids. V shed 6 bases and J shed 5 bases, with 13 bases lying between them. The CDR3 loop is CASRAGVRETQYF. In nucleotides, the CDR3 is TGTGCCAGCAGGGCAGGGGTTCGGGAGACCCAGTACTTC.

This clonotype was seen a few times. V and J are TRBV7-9 and TRBJ2-7; D is uncertain. This CDR3 region has 10 residues. Germline loops: CDR1 SEHNR, CDR2 FQNEAQ (reference sequence). V was cut by 9 bases and J by 6 bases, with 9 bases left in between. In DNA form, the CDR3 reads TGTGCCAGGATAGCCGGCGAGCAGTACGTC. Its protein is CARIAGEQYV.

The V call is TRBV11-3, the J call TRBJ2-5, with a weak D call TRBD2 (5 bases). This CDR3 comprises 16 residues. V was shortened by 1 base and J by 5 bases, with 17 bases between the two germline ends. Germline V CDR1 and CDR2: SGHNT, YENEEA. The CDR3 protein is CASSLGSNPSGETQYF. The CDR3 nucleotides are TGTGCCAGCAGCTTAGGATCTAACCCATCGGGGGAGACCCAGTACTTC.

The chain employs TRBV12-3 or TRBV12-4 and TRBJ2-3; the D gene is possibly TRBD2 (5 bases). The CDR3 has 12 residues. The germline V and J ends were trimmed by 7 bases and 7 bases, with 12 bases remaining between them. The CDR3 is CASISLGNTQYF. CDR3 DNA: TGTGCCAGCATCTCACTCGGGAATACGCAGTATTTT.

V usage is TRBV5-1 and J usage is TRBJ1-1; 11 bases fit TRBD1. V shed 5 bases and J 4 bases; nucleotides not matched to a gene: 4. This CDR3 contains 14 residues. The V gene's germline CDR1 is SGHRS and CDR2 YFSETQ. CDR3 nucleotides: TGCGCCAGCAGGGCCGGGACAGGGGGCACTGAAGCTTTCTTT. This translates into CASRAGTGGTEAFF.

The chain employs TRBV29-1 and TRBJ2-1; possibly TRBD1 for D (5 bases). The ends were cut back, 6 bases at V and 2 bases at J, with 14 bases in the middle. Germline V gene data show CDR1 as SQVTM and CDR2 as ANQGSEA. The CDR3 consists of 14 residues. The chain's CDR3 is CSVKGAGTYNEQFF. DNA for the CDR3: TGCAGCGTCAAAGGGGCAGGGACCTACAATGAGCAGTTCTTC.

The chain uses TRBV5-5 and TRBJ1-2; the D gene is possibly TRBD1 (6 bases). V gave up 0 bases and J gave up 8 bases, with 11 bases separating them. Germline V gene data show CDR1 as SGHKS and CDR2 as YYEKEE (reference sequence). The CDR3 has 13 amino acids. The CDR3 here is CASSLGTAGGYTF. In nucleotides, the CDR3 is TGTGCCAGCAGCTTGGGGACAGCGGGGGGCTACACCTTC.

The chain combines TRBV19 with TRBJ2-5, with D possibly TRBD1 on 5 matching bases. Germline CDR1 reads LNHDA; CDR2 reads SQIVND (reference sequence). Trimming left V 6 bases short and J 5 bases short, with 13 bases between. The CDR3 has 13 amino acids. CDR3 residues: CASSRDIRETQYF. For the CDR3, the DNA is TGTGCCAGTAGCAGGGATATCCGGGAGACCCAGTACTTC.

The CDR3 here is CASSTTTGIQETQYF. CDR3 coding DNA: TGCGCCAGCAGCACAACCACAGGGATCCAAGAGACCCAGTACTTC. This sequence joins TRBV5-1 and TRBJ2-5; D perhaps matches TRBD1 (6 bases). Trimming cost V 4 bases and J 1 base, with 14 bases left between them. Per the germline V gene, CDR1 is SGHRS and CDR2 is YFSETQ. CDR3 size: 15 residues.

This clonotype was seen a few times. CDR3 in DNA: TGTGCCAGCAGCTTAGCGGCAGGGCGGGCCGAAAAACTGTTTTTT. Translating gives CASSLAAGRAEKLFF. V gene TRBV7-2 combines with J gene TRBJ1-4; D may be TRBD1 (5 bases). Deletions cut 0 bases from V and 8 bases from J, with 13 bases between. This CDR3 comprises 15 residues. Germline CDR1 SGHTA, CDR2 FQGNSA.

This clonotype has just one count. The V and J genes are TRBV6-2 or TRBV6-3 and TRBJ1-1, with D tentatively TRBD1 (6 bases). The CDR3 extends over 16 amino acids. From germline, CDR1 is MNHEY and CDR2 SVGEGT. V was cut by 5 bases and J by 4 bases, with 20 bases left in between. The CDR3 DNA is TGTGCCAGCAGTCTTCAGGGGATCAGAACGGGCACTGAAGCTTTCTTT. Its protein product is CASSLQGIRTGTEAFF.

The rearrangement uses TRBV19 and TRBJ2-5, with 10 bases aligning to TRBD1. Trimming took 5 bases from V and 6 from J; bases not matched to a gene: 6. This CDR3 contains 14 residues. Germline lookup yields CDR1 LNHDA and CDR2 SQIVND (reference sequence). CDR3 protein: CASSVRQGAQTQYF. DNA of the CDR3: TGTGCCAGTAGTGTGCGACAGGGGGCACAGACCCAGTACTTC.

The CDR3 loop reads CATRGWWGGDEQYF. The CDR3 DNA reads as TGTGCCACCCGAGGGTGGTGGGGGGGCGACGAGCAGTACTTC. The rearrangement uses TRBV24-1 and TRBJ2-7, with D possibly matching TRBD2 (7 bases). V lost 9 bases and J 5 bases, leaving 19 bases between the germline ends. Looked up from germline, CDR1 is KGHDR and CDR2 is SFDVKD. This CDR3 has 14 amino acids.

Only a few counts were recorded for this clonotype. The V call is TRBV20-1, the J call TRBJ1-1, with a possible D match to TRBD1 (5 bases). The CDR3 extends over 13 amino acids. Per the germline V gene, CDR1 is DFQATT and CDR2 is SNEGSKA (reference sequence). V lost 5 bases and J 3 bases, leaving 13 bases between the germline ends. The CDR3 loop is CSARAGTHTEAFF. The CDR3 nucleotides read TGCAGTGCTCGGGCCGGGACTCACACTGAAGCTTTCTTT.

This rearrangement joins TRBV11-1 to TRBJ2-3; tentative D call: TRBD2 (6 bases). Trimming cost V 0 bases and J 1 base, with 14 bases left between them. The CDR3 sequence is 17 residues long. CDR1 is SGHAT, CDR2 FQDESV, per germline (reference sequence). The CDR3 protein is CASSLASAGSGTDTQYF. The CDR3 DNA reads as TGTGCCAGCAGCTTAGCGTCGGCGGGGAGCGGCACAGATACGCAGTATTTT.

The chain employs TRBV10-1 and TRBJ2-3; a weak D match, TRBD2 (5 bases). The CDR3 runs 13 residues. Germline V lookup: CDR1 WNHNN, CDR2 SYGVQD (reference sequence). The germline V and J ends were trimmed by 6 bases and 3 bases, with 10 bases remaining between them. The CDR3 region has the DNA TGCGCCAGCAGGGAGGACCTAACAGATACGCAGTATTTT. It encodes CASREDLTDTQYF.

The V and J genes are TRBV7-8 and TRBJ2-5, with D unresolved. The CDR3 is made up of 14 amino acids. Per germline, CDR1 SGHVS and CDR2 FQNEAQ. The V gene lost 1 base and the J gene lost 4 bases, with 10 bases spanning the gap. CDR3 in DNA: TGTGCCAGCAGCTTAGGGCCCAACGGAGAGACCCAGTACTTC. This encodes CASSLGPNGETQYF.

The chain employs TRBV28 and TRBJ1-5, with D possibly matching TRBD1 (5 bases). This CDR3 contains 16 residues. Trimming removed 6 bases from V and 5 bases from J, with 20 bases in between. Germline CDR1 MDHEN, CDR2 SYDVKM. CDR3: CASSGAGTAGYQPQHF. The CDR3 bases are TGTGCCAGCAGCGGGGCCGGGACCGCAGGCTATCAGCCCCAGCATTTT. Drawing the rest from reference TRBV28 and TRBJ1-5, the complete variable domain is DVKVTQSSRYLVKRTGEKVFLECVQDMDHENMFWYRQDPGLGLRLIYFSYDVKMKEKGDIPEGYSVSREKKERFSLILESASTNQTSMYLCASSGAGTAGYQPQHFGDGTRLSIL.

This clonotype was picked up many times. The V call is TRBV7-6, the J call TRBJ2-5; the D is unclear. The CDR3 is 12 residues long. The ends were cut back, 7 bases at V and 5 bases at J, with 11 bases in the middle. Germline loops: CDR1 SGHVS, CDR2 FNYEAQ. The CDR3 coding sequence is TGTGCCAGCACCCCCCATGGCGAGACCCAGTACTTC. Its translation is CASTPHGETQYF.